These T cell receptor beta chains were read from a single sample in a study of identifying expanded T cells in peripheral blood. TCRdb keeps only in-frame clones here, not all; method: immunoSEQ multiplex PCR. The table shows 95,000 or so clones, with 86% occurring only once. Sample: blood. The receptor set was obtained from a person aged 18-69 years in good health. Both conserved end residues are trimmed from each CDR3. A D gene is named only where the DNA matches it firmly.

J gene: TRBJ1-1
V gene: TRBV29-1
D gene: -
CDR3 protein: SVFGGILWDTEAF

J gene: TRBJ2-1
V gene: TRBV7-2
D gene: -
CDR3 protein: ASSFQMHNEQF

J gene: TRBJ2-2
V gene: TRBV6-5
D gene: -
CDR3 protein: ASTYSGRGNTGELF

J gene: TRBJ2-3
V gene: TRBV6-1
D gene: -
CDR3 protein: ASSAQDTQY

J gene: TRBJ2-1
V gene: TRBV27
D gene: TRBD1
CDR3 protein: ASRTDRSSYNEQF

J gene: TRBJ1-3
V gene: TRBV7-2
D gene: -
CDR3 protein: ASSLQRISGNTIY

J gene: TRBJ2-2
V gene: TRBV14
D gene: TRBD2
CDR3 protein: ASSPLRAGGNTGELF

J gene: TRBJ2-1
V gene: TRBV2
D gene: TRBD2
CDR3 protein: ASTLGGPLGEQF

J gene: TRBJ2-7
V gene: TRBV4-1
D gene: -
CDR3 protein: ASSAYRDGNEQY

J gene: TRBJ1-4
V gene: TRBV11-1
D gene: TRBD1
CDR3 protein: ASSSTGRTGGEKLF

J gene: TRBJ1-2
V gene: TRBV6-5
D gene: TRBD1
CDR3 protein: ASSLSTGTADGYT

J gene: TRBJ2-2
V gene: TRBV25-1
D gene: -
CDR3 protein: ASRSTANTGELF

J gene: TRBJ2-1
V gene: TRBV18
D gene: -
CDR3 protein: ASSPGQQRAYNEQF

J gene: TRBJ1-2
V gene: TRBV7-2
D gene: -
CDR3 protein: ASSLGGLEGYT

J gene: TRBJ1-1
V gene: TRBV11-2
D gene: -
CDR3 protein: ASSQSALTEAF

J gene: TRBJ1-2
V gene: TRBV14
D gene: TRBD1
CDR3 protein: ASSQDRPGGLRNYGYT

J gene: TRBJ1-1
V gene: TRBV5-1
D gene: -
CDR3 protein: ASSLWGEWTANTEAF

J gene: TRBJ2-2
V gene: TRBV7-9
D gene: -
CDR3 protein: AMYTGELF

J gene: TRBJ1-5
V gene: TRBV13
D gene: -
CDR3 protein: ASSSRRDNRMGQPQH

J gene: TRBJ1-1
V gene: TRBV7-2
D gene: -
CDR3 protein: ASSLSRGMNTEAF

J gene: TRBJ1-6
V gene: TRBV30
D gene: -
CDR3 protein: AWSPANWGGSPLH

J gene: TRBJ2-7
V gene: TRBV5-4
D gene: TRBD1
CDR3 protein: ASSLTGTGNGEQY

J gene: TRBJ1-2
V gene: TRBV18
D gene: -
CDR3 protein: ASSPVGDGYT

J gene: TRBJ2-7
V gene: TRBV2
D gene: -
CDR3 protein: ASSQTDSYEQY

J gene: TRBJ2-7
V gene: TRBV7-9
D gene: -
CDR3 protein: ASSLTPYEQY

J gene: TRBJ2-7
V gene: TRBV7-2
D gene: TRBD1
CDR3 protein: ASSLGGGTGVYEQY

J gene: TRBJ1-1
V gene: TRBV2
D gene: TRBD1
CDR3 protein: ASRARQGTDTEAF

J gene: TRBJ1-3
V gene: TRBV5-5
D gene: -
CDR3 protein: ASSWAGTNTIY

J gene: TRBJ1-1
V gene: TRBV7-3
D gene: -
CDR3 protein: ASSPVGGRTEAF

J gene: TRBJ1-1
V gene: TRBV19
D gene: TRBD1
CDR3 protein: ASSGDRGRKRTEAF

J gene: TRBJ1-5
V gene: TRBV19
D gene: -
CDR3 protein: ASSIGQSNQPQH

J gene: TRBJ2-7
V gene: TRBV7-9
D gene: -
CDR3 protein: ASSSSGLYEQY

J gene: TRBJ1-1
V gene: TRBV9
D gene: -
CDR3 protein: ASNMVNTEAF

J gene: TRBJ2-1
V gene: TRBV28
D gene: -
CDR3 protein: ASSFEENGQF

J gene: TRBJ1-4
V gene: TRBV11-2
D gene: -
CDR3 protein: ASSQQEWSATNEKLF

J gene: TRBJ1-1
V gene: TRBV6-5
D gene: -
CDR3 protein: ASSYRERTVGSAF

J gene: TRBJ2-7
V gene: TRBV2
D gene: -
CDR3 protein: AIDYRSETAGLHGGNEQY